Sequencing of this TCR beta chain was carried out in a study of blood T cell repertoires in COVID-19. The table came from immunoSEQ multiplex PCR; TCRdb's copy has only in-frame clones and leaves some out. Counted here are some 490,000 clones, 70% to 90% occurring once; the ten biggest clones make up under 4%. The CDR3 runs to 16 residues. V was pared by 5 bases and J by 2 bases, with 17 bases between. CDR1 is MDHEN and CDR2 is SYDVKM in the germline V gene. The material sequenced was peripheral blood. This TCR came from a human donor in a cohort sampled during active COVID-19. The chain has TRBV28 and TRBJ2-3; TRBD2 is a possible D gene (5 bases). This CDR3 reads CASSLRLASFTDTQYF. CDR3 DNA: TGTGCCAGCAGTCTGCGGCTAGCCTCCTTCACAGATACGCAGTATTTT.